The source of this T cell receptor beta chain is a study of a mutant IDH1 vaccine in newly diagnosed glioma. Background on the study: Vaccines began 4-6 weeks after radiotherapy alone, or with temozolomide cycles.

Method: immunoSEQ multiplex PCR; TCRdb's copy keeps in-frame clones and lacks some. Seen here are fewer than 70,000 clones, more than 75% observed once, and the top ten hold 1.5% to 2.5%. A note on this clone: The antigen remains undetermined.

Documented time point: week 35, safety follow-up. The vaccine gave 300 ug of a 20-mer mutant IDH1 peptide subcutaneously per dose. Vaccinations, eight in total, occurred in weeks 1, 3, 5, 7, 11, 15, 19, 23. The CDR3 extends over 13 amino acids. Trimming took off 1 base at V and 5 bases at J, with 9 bases between the two ends. The germline gives CDR1 GTSNPN, CDR2 SVGIG (reference sequence). The clonotype comes from a man aged 30-40 years with glioma. This chain connects TRBV30 to TRBJ1-5; D ambiguous. The specimen was PBMCs, collected from a glioma patient whose treatment included an IDH1 peptide vaccine. CDR3 bases: TGTGCCTGGAGTGGAAGTTACGATCAGCCCCAGCATTTT. Amino acids: CAWSGSYDQPQHF.